A single sample is the source of the 9 T cell receptor beta chains below, sequenced in a study of technical replicates of blood from a handful of donors. Some clones are missing from TCRdb's copy, which holds only in-frame ones; the method was immunoSEQ multiplex PCR. The sample lists some 99,000 clones; roughly 96% were seen once. The sequenced sample was T cells isolated from PBMCs. Receptor source: a human donor in good health.

The genes are TRBV21-1 and TRBJ2-6; no check of the table's D call, TRBD2, against the DNA was made. TRBV21-1 represents a pseudogene. The CDR3 extends over 16 amino acids. CDR3 in amino acids: CASSKRESSGANVLTF. CDR3 coding DNA: TGTGCCAGCAGCAAGAGGGAGAGCTCTGGGGCCAACGTCCTGACTTTC.

The rearrangement joins TRBV5-1 to TRBJ1-1, with D possibly matching TRBD1 (5 bases). The CDR3 spans 14 residues. Trimming shortened V by 0 bases and J by 3 bases, and 9 bases separated the two germline ends. CDR1 and CDR2 (germline): SGHRS, YFSETQ. CDR3 sequence (DNA): TGCGCCAGCAGCTTGGGCCAGGGTTACACTGAAGCTTTCTTT. The encoded protein is CASSLGQGYTEAFF.

The chain carries TRBV19 and TRBJ1-2; the D is unclear. This CDR3 contains 12 residues. V shed 5 bases and J shed 8 bases, with 12 bases lying between them. Germline lookup yields CDR1 LNHDA and CDR2 SQIVND (reference sequence). The CDR3 loop is CASSSRERGYTF. CDR3 sequence (DNA): TGTGCCAGTAGTTCCCGTGAACGGGGCTACACCTTC.

V is TRBV15 and J is TRBJ2-1; 8 bases are shared with TRBD2. Losses at the gene ends were 5 bases for V and 4 bases for J; bases not matched to a gene: 10. Germline assignment: CDR1 LNHNV and CDR2 YYDKDF (reference sequence). This CDR3 is 16 amino acids long. CDR3 coding DNA: TGTGCCACCAGCCGATTTGGGGGACTAGGGTACAATGAGCAGTTCTTC. As protein: CATSRFGGLGYNEQFF. Using reference TRBV15 and TRBJ2-1 for the parts outside the CDR3, the full variable domain is DAMVIQNPRYQVTQFGKPVTLSCSQTLNHNVMYWYQQKSSQAPKLLFHYYDKDFNNEADTPDNFQSRRPNTSFCFLDIRSPGLGDTAMYLCATSRFGGLGYNEQFFGPGTRLTVL.

J is TRBJ1-2 and V is TRBV9; TRBD1 is a possible D gene (6 bases). Between the trimmed V and J ends, which lost 2 bases and 8 bases, there was a span of 16 bases. CDR1 is SGDLS, CDR2 YYNGEE, per germline. This CDR3 comprises 14 residues. The CDR3 reads CASSVNRVSSGYTF. CDR3 nucleotides: TGTGCCAGCAGCGTCAACAGGGTCTCGTCGGGCTACACCTTC.

This CDR3 reads CASSPRGQGPLGYTF. The CDR3 DNA reads as TGTGCCAGCAGCCCACGAGGACAGGGCCCTTTGGGCTACACCTTC. V and J are TRBV6-6 and TRBJ1-2, with 8 bases lining up with TRBD1. The CDR3 is 15 residues long. Germline values: CDR1 MNHNY, CDR2 SVGAGI (reference sequence). J was trimmed by 8 bases and V by 6 bases; bases with no gene match: 14.

The chain is built from TRBV7-9 and TRBJ2-1; TRBD2 matches at 7 bases. This CDR3 region has 14 residues. Germline CDR1 reads SEHNR; CDR2 reads FQNEAQ (reference sequence). Germline trimming cut 3 bases from V and 6 bases from J; bases unmatched to any gene: 5. The CDR3 DNA is TGTGCCAGCAGCTTTTCCCCTAGCGGCAATGAGCAGTTCTTC. Translation gives CASSFSPSGNEQFF.

The chain has TRBV2 and TRBJ2-2; 8 bases fit TRBD1. This CDR3 region has 14 residues. Germline lookup yields CDR1 SNHLY and CDR2 FYNNEI. Unmatched junction bases numbered 8, after V lost 8 bases and J lost 6 bases. The CDR3 DNA reads as TGTGCCAGCTTTCTGGGACAGGCCCCCGGGGAGCTGTTTTTT. Translated: CASFLGQAPGELFF.

This rearrangement joins TRBV5-1 to TRBJ2-1; 9 nucleotides line up with TRBD2. Germline V gene lookup returns CDR1 SGHRS and CDR2 YFSETQ. This CDR3 region has 16 residues. V dropped 4 bases and J dropped 5; count of bases not matched to a gene: 10. CDR3 DNA sequence: TGCGCCAGCAGCCCGACGTGGCTAGCGGGAAACAATGAGCAGTTCTTC. Protein product: CASSPTWLAGNNEQFF.